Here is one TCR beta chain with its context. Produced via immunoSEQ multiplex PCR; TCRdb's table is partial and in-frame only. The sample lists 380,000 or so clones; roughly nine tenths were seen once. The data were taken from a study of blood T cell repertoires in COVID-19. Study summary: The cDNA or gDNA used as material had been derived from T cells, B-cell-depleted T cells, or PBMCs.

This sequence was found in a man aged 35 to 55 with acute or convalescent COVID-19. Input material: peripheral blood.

CDR3 nucleotides: TGTGCCAGCAGCCGGGGACTAGCGGCTCTGTACAATGAGCAGTTCTTC. Residues: CASSRGLAALYNEQFF. The chain recombines TRBV14 with TRBJ2-1, with 11 bases lining up with TRBD2. This CDR3 is built from 16 residues. Germline trimming cut 4 bases from V and 4 bases from J; bases unmatched to any gene: 6. Germline loops: CDR1 SGHDN, CDR2 FVKESK.